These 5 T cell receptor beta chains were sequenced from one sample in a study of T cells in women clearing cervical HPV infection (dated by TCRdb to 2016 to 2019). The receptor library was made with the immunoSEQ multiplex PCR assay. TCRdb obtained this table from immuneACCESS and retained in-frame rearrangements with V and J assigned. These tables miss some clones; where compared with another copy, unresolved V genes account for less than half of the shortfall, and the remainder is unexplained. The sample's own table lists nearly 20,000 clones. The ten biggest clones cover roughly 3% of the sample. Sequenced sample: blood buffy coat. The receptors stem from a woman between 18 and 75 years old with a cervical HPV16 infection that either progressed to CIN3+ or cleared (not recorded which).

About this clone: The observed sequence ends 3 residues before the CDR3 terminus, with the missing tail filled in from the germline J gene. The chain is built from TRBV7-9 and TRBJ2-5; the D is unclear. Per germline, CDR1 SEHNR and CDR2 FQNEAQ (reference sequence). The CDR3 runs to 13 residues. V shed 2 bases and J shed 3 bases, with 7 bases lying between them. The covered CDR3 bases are TGTGCCAGCAGCTTAATCTCGGAAGAGACC. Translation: CASSLISEET. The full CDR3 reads CASSLISEETQYF.

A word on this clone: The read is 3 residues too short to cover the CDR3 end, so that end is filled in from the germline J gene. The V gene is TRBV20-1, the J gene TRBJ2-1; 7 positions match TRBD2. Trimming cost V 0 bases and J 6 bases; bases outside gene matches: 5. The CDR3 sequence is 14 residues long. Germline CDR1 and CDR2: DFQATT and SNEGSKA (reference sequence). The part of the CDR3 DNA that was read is TGCAGTGCTAGAGAGCGGCTAGCGGCCAATGAG. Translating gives CSARERLAANE. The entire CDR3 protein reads CSARERLAANEQFF.

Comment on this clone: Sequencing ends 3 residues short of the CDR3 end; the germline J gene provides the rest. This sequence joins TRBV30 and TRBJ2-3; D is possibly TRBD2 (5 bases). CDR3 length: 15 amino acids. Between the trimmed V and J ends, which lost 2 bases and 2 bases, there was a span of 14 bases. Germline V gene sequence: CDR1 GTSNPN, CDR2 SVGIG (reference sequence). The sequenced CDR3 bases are TGTGCCTGGAGTCTCGATAGCGTAACCACAGATACG. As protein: CAWSLDSVTTDT. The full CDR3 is CAWSLDSVTTDTQYF.

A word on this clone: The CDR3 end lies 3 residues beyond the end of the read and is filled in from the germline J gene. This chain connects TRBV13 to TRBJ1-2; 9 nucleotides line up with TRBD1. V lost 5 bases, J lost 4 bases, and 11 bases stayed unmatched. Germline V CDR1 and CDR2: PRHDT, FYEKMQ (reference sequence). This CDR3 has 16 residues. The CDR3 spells CASSLVRTGAFYGYTF. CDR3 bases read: TGTGCCAGCAGCCTAGTTAGGACAGGGGCATTCTATGGC.

CDR3 protein: CASSPPTGLGQPQHF. CDR3 DNA, as far as it was read: TGTGCCAGCAGCCCACCCACGGGGTTGGGTCAGCCC. The chain links TRBV7-9 to TRBJ1-5, with unresolved D. The read falls 3 residues short of the CDR3 end, and the missing part is taken from the germline J gene. The CDR3 extends over 15 amino acids. The ends were cut back, 5 bases at V and 6 bases at J, with 17 bases in the middle. Germline V gene sequence: CDR1 SEHNR, CDR2 FQNEAQ (reference sequence).